This T cell receptor (beta chain) was identified in a study of beta chain features in type 1 diabetes (dated by TCRdb to 2016 to 2019). In terms of the full investigation: Patients and healthy donors did not differ in mean age, gender distribution, total cell number or subset yield. A total of about 100,000,000 sorted cells were examined across all samples, and RNA yield correlated strongly with the number of cells per subset. In the study, recently diagnosed type 1 diabetes patients and matched healthy donors were compared on the TCRB repertoires of their sorted circulating CD4+ T cell subsets. Regulatory and stem cell-like memory subsets were obtained from only 8 patients and about eight healthy donors, while naive and central memory subsets were obtained from all 30 or so donors. General findings and caveats noted by the study authors: Because the HLA sub-analyses included only small numbers of individuals, any influence of HLA type on TCRB rearrangement was left unresolved. At VDJ recombination sites, patients with type 1 diabetes made fewer insertions and deleted more nucleotides, a pattern implying thymic rearrangement abnormalities. Type 1 diabetes patients showed a moderate but significant shortening of TCRB CDR3 length in all four CD4+ subsets. PCR might favor shorter templates, but patient and control samples were amplified and corrected together, so any skew would affect both groups equally. Because cDNA was sequenced instead of genomic DNA, highly expressing activated cells could be over-represented, though the groups showed no difference in activation or CD3 levels. Naive, central memory and regulatory TCRB repertoires appeared to be more alike among patients than among healthy donors.

Each donor gave one peripheral blood draw, averaging approximately 120 mL, which was collected into heparinised tubes. A BD FACSAria II and a panel including CD45RO, CCR7, CD25, CD127, CD95 and CD27 were used to sort naive, central memory, regulatory and stem cell-like memory CD4+ T cells. All sorted populations exceeded 95% purity. PBMCs were separated immediately by Lymphoprep density gradient centrifugation and were stained directly, without being cultured. So that batch effects would be minimized, each experiment stained and sorted samples in pairs, pairing one healthy donor with one patient. From its cysteine to its phenylalanine, the CDR3 spans 15 amino acids. Only CDR3 DNA remains: 45 bases, in frame from the first base. Trimming removed 0 bases from V and 7 bases from J; the gene matches leave 9 bases unexplained. From a lookup of the germline V gene (reference sequence), CDR1 and CDR2 are LNHNV and YYDKDF.

About this clone: No cognate antigen has been identified for it. Within one base of it there is no much larger clone, and no base qualities were kept.

All of the isolated RNA was reverse transcribed with the High Capacity cDNA Reverse Transcription Kit, so expressed TCRB transcripts were sequenced. Deep immunoSEQ sequencing was applied to naive, central memory and regulatory T cell samples, giving an average of roughly 3.5 million total reads per sample. After sorted cells were lysed in RLT buffer, RNA was extracted with DNase-treated RNeasy Micro or Mini kits, with the choice depending on cell number. Each cell subset was processed on its own to prevent cross-contamination, while patient and healthy donor samples were processed together. TCRB sequences were amplified from cDNA with the immunoSEQ multiplex PCR, producing 87-bp fragments spanning the CDR3 region. Sequencing of the amplicons was done on the Illumina HiSeq platform. As for the authors' bioinformatics: Synthetic template baselines were used to correct PCR bias computationally, reads within Hamming distance 2 were collapsed together, and singletons that could not be merged were discarded. Reads were aligned against IMGT to assign V, D and J genes, CDR3 length and insertions or deletions at six rearrangement sites. Clonotype counts were normalized to sorted cell number within each subset before computing true diversity and Gini coefficients with the tcR R package. The overlap coefficient, calculated on TCRB nucleotide sequences, was used to measure repertoire sharing. Out-of-frame TCRB sequences from naive cells were analyzed to stand in for the pre-selection repertoire. The immuneACCESS repertoire file appears here via TCRdb, limited to in-frame rearrangements. These files lack a portion of the clones; in checked studies, under half of the deficit traces to unresolved V genes, and the cause of the others is not known. That table supplies the V and J calls and clone size; D and trimming were determined from the DNA. Counted in this sample were around 600,000 clones; 9.5% to 15% of them appeared once. More than 0.095% of the sample is taken by the ten largest.

The specimen was naive CD4+ T cells from blood. The cell subset or site label, read with the paper, signifies: true naive CD4+ T cells. The chain is encoded by TRBV15 joined to TRBJ2-7, and TRBD1 aligns with 7 junction nucleotides. The TCR sequence derives from a man aged 25-40 years with type 1 diabetes. The encoded CDR3 is CATSRDQTGSGEQYF. In nucleotides, the sequence is TGTGCCACCAGCAGAGATCAGACAGGGTCGGGAGAGCAGTACTTC.